The rows below give T cell receptor beta chains drawn from one sample of a study of yellow fever vaccine responses in identical twins. From the RT-PCR reads, TCRdb called clonotypes with MiXCR, one entry per CDR3 protein. Of over 15,000 distinct CDR3 sequences in the sample, approximately 60% were seen once. The sample in question was T cells from blood (PBMCs), unsorted or a sorted subset (not recorded which), obtained before or after yellow fever vaccination (not recorded which). These receptors came from a young woman who received the yellow fever vaccine. Each CDR3 is given with its conserved first and last residue. The D gene is left open where the match is weak. Expanded clones get a size class; other rows say once, few or many, or leave the size out.

V gene: TRBV18; J gene: TRBJ1-1; D gene: NA; clone size: NA; CDR3 DNA: TGTGCCAGCTCACCACAGGGGGACACTGAAGCTTTCTTT; CDR3 protein: CASSPQGDTEAFF
V gene: TRBV20-1; J gene: TRBJ2-1; D gene: NA; clone size: NA; CDR3 DNA: TGCAGTGCTAGAGAGACTAGGGGCCAGTTCTTC; CDR3 protein: CSARETRGQFF
V gene: TRBV6-1; J gene: TRBJ2-6; D gene: NA; clone size: NA; CDR3 DNA: TGTGCCAGCATGCAGGGCTCTGGGGCCAACGTCCTGACTTTC; CDR3 protein: CASMQGSGANVLTF
V gene: TRBV29-1; J gene: TRBJ2-1; D gene: NA; clone size: few; CDR3 DNA: TGCAGCGTTGTTAGGGCTGAGCAGTTCTTC; CDR3 protein: CSVVRAEQFF
V gene: TRBV29-1; J gene: TRBJ2-7; D gene: TRBD1; clone size: NA; CDR3 DNA: TGCAGCTACTCCCGGGACAGAACCTACGAGCAGTACTTC; CDR3 protein: CSYSRDRTYEQYF
V gene: TRBV10-3; J gene: TRBJ1-1; D gene: NA; clone size: NA; CDR3 DNA: TGTGCCATCAGACGGACAGACAACACTGAAGCTTTCTTT; CDR3 protein: CAIRRTDNTEAFF
V gene: TRBV20-1; J gene: TRBJ1-6; D gene: NA; clone size: NA; CDR3 DNA: TGCAGTGCTAAGGGTGCCCATAATTCACCCCTCCACTTT; CDR3 protein: CSAKGAHNSPLHF
V gene: TRBV5-1; J gene: TRBJ1-4; D gene: NA; clone size: NA; CDR3 DNA: TGCGCCAGCAGCTTCGGGAAATATAATGAAAAACTGTTTTTT; CDR3 protein: CASSFGKYNEKLFF
V gene: TRBV4-1; J gene: TRBJ1-6; D gene: NA; clone size: medium-sized; CDR3 DNA: TGCGCCAGCAGCCCCGAGGGGGATAAAAATTCACCCCTCCACTTT; CDR3 protein: CASSPEGDKNSPLHF
V gene: TRBV5-4; J gene: TRBJ2-1; D gene: NA; clone size: NA; CDR3 DNA: TGTGCCAGCAGCTTGAGTCAGGGGGGGACAACGGAAAACAATGAGCAGTTCTTC; CDR3 protein: CASSLSQGGTTENNEQFF
V gene: TRBV10-1; J gene: TRBJ2-7; D gene: TRBD2; clone size: NA; CDR3 DNA: TGCGCCAGCAGTGAGGGGCTAGCGGTATCCTACGAGCAGTACTTC; CDR3 protein: CASSEGLAVSYEQYF
V gene: TRBV18; J gene: TRBJ2-7; D gene: NA; clone size: NA; CDR3 DNA: TGTGCCAGCTCAACACGGGACTCATTCGACGAGCAGTACTTC; CDR3 protein: CASSTRDSFDEQYF
V gene: TRBV27; J gene: TRBJ2-2; D gene: NA; clone size: NA; CDR3 DNA: TGTGCCAGCAGTTTATACGTTCAAGGGTTGGACGGGGAGCTGTTTTTT; CDR3 protein: CASSLYVQGLDGELFF
V gene: TRBV11-2; J gene: TRBJ2-3; D gene: NA; clone size: NA; CDR3 DNA: TGTGCCAGCAGCTTACTATGGGGCACAGATACGCAGTATTTT; CDR3 protein: CASSLLWGTDTQYF
V gene: TRBV11-1; J gene: TRBJ2-3; D gene: NA; clone size: NA; CDR3 DNA: TGTGCCAGCAGCAGCACAGGGACGCAGTATTTT; CDR3 protein: CASSSTGTQYF
V gene: TRBV20-1; J gene: TRBJ1-1; D gene: TRBD1; clone size: NA; CDR3 DNA: TGCAGTGCTAGGGGACAGGGGGGAATGAACACTGAAGCTTTCTTT; CDR3 protein: CSARGQGGMNTEAFF
V gene: TRBV20-1; J gene: TRBJ1-6; D gene: TRBD1; clone size: once; CDR3 DNA: TGCAGTGCTAGGCGGGACAGGGTTGCACCCCTCCACTTT; CDR3 protein: CSARRDRVAPLHF
V gene: TRBV2; J gene: TRBJ1-2; D gene: NA; clone size: NA; CDR3 DNA: TGTGCCAGCAGCCAGGACAGCTATGGCTACACCTTC; CDR3 protein: CASSQDSYGYTF
V gene: TRBV12-3/TRBV12-4; J gene: TRBJ1-1; D gene: TRBD1; clone size: few; CDR3 DNA: TGTGCCAGCAGTCCCGCAGGGGGCACAAAGATGAACACTGAAGCTTTCTTT; CDR3 protein: CASSPAGGTKMNTEAFF
V gene: TRBV20-1; J gene: TRBJ2-2; D gene: NA; clone size: NA; CDR3 DNA: TGCAGTGCTAGTGGCTGGACTGGGGAGCTGTTTTTT; CDR3 protein: CSASGWTGELFF
V gene: TRBV5-4; J gene: TRBJ2-3; D gene: NA; clone size: NA; CDR3 DNA: TGTGCCAGCAGCTTGATGAGCACAGATACGCAGTATTTT; CDR3 protein: CASSLMSTDTQYF
V gene: TRBV18; J gene: TRBJ2-3; D gene: NA; clone size: NA; CDR3 DNA: TGTGCCAGCTCACCAGTAGATACGCAGTATTTT; CDR3 protein: CASSPVDTQYF
V gene: TRBV9; J gene: TRBJ2-1; D gene: NA; clone size: NA; CDR3 DNA: TGTGCCAGCAGCGCGCAGGGGACCCACAATGAGCAGTTCTTC; CDR3 protein: CASSAQGTHNEQFF
V gene: TRBV27; J gene: TRBJ1-6; D gene: NA; clone size: NA; CDR3 DNA: TGTGCCAGCAGTCCCGCCTCGACGGGGCGGGCCCTCCACTTT; CDR3 protein: CASSPASTGRALHF
V gene: TRBV7-3; J gene: TRBJ2-1; D gene: TRBD2; clone size: NA; CDR3 DNA: TGTGCCAGCAGCTCAAAGGGACTAGCGGGAGTAAACTATGAGCAGTTCTTC; CDR3 protein: CASSSKGLAGVNYEQFF
V gene: TRBV5-4; J gene: TRBJ2-3; D gene: NA; clone size: few; CDR3 DNA: TGTGCCAGCAGTCTAGACACCGGGGGCACAGATACGCAGTATTTT; CDR3 protein: CASSLDTGGTDTQYF
V gene: TRBV6-1; J gene: TRBJ2-3; D gene: NA; clone size: NA; CDR3 DNA: TGTGCCAGCACCCCTCTCCCAGGGAGGACGCAGTATTTT; CDR3 protein: CASTPLPGRTQYF
V gene: TRBV11-1; J gene: TRBJ1-2; D gene: NA; clone size: few; CDR3 DNA: TGTGCCAGCAGGCAACTCGGGACGTCGTATGGTTATGGCTACACCTTC; CDR3 protein: CASRQLGTSYGYGYTF
V gene: TRBV5-4; J gene: TRBJ2-3; D gene: NA; clone size: NA; CDR3 DNA: TGTGCCAGCAGCGACCCTCAGGGAAGCACAGATACGCAGTATTTT; CDR3 protein: CASSDPQGSTDTQYF
V gene: TRBV28; J gene: TRBJ2-5; D gene: NA; clone size: few; CDR3 DNA: TGTGCCAGCAGTCCCTTGGCGGGACTCCAAGAGACCCAGTACTTC; CDR3 protein: CASSPLAGLQETQYF
V gene: TRBV7-2; J gene: TRBJ2-3; D gene: TRBD2; clone size: NA; CDR3 DNA: TGTGCCAGCAGCTTAGTTTCGGCGGGGGGGCCATTCGATACGCAGTATTTT; CDR3 protein: CASSLVSAGGPFDTQYF
V gene: TRBV20-1; J gene: TRBJ1-2; D gene: NA; clone size: NA; CDR3 DNA: TGCAGTGCAACCGACGGCCCCTATGGCTACACCTTC; CDR3 protein: CSATDGPYGYTF
V gene: TRBV28; J gene: TRBJ1-2; D gene: NA; clone size: NA; CDR3 DNA: TGTGCCAGCAGTTTTAGCAGCTATGGCTACACCTTC; CDR3 protein: CASSFSSYGYTF
V gene: TRBV5-5; J gene: TRBJ2-7; D gene: NA; clone size: NA; CDR3 DNA: TGTGCCAGCAGCTTCGGCAGCTCCTACGAGCAGTACTTC; CDR3 protein: CASSFGSSYEQYF
V gene: TRBV15; J gene: TRBJ2-2; D gene: TRBD2; clone size: once; CDR3 DNA: TGTGCCACCAGCAGAATACTAGCGGGAGGGCCTACGAACACCGGGGAGCTGTTTTTT; CDR3 protein: CATSRILAGGPTNTGELFF
V gene: TRBV6-1; J gene: TRBJ2-5; D gene: TRBD1; clone size: few; CDR3 DNA: TGTGCCAGCGGGACAGGTACCGACCAAGAGACCCAGTACTTC; CDR3 protein: CASGTGTDQETQYF